The 3 T cell receptor beta chains below all came from one sample that was sequenced in a study of shared clonotypes between healthy human individuals. Profiled with immunoSEQ multiplex PCR; TCRdb holds only in-frame clones, not every one. The data contain fewer than 1.6 million clones, approximately 98.5% of them seen just once; the ten biggest clones take up approximately 0.38%. Material: naive CD4+ T cells sorted from blood. The sample's subset: CD45RA+ positively selected. Source of these receptors: a man aged 25 to 40 in good health.

The gene calls are TRBV30 and TRBJ2-2; tentative D call: TRBD2 (5 bases). V was cut by 2 bases and J by 6 bases, with 10 bases left in between. CDR1 and CDR2 (germline): GTSNPN, SVGIG (reference sequence). CDR3 length: 13 amino acids. This chain's CDR3 is CAWSLRDSGELFF. CDR3 DNA sequence: TGTGCCTGGAGTTTACGGGATTCCGGGGAGCTGTTTTTT. The full variable domain, in which reference TRBV30 and TRBJ2-2 provide the parts outside the CDR3, is SQTIHQWPATLVQPVGSPLSLECTVEGTSNPNLYWYRQAAGRGLQLLFYSVGIGQISSEVPQNLSASRPQDRQFILSSKKLLLSDSGFYLCAWSLRDSGELFFGEGSRLTVL.

The chain recombines TRBV5-4 with TRBJ2-7, with TRBD1 identical over 10 bases. The length of the CDR3 is 14 residues. Per germline, CDR1 SGHNT and CDR2 YYREEE (reference sequence). Trimming took 4 bases from V and 5 from J; bases not matched to a gene: 6. The DNA of the CDR3 is TGTGCCAGCAGCCGGGGACAGGGGTTAAACGAGCAGTACTTC. Translating it yields CASSRGQGLNEQYF.

This clone showed up just once. This sequence joins TRBV10-3 and TRBJ1-4; maybe TRBD1 (5 bases). The V gene's germline CDR1 is ENHRY and CDR2 SYGVKD. The CDR3 covers 17 residues. Trimming shortened V by 5 bases and J by 2 bases, and 18 bases separated the two germline ends. The CDR3 DNA sequence: TGTGCCATCAGTTCGGACGGGTTCCCAGGGACTAATGAAAAACTGTTTTTT. It specifies CAISSDGFPGTNEKLFF.